Detailed here is one TCR beta chain. What it binds is unknown. Data came from immunoSEQ multiplex PCR; TCRdb stores just in-frame clones and leaves some out. Altogether 130,000 or so clones are present, roughly 89% being singletons, with the ten largest covering roughly 7.6%. This specimen belongs to a study of T cell responses to AZD1222 COVID-19 vaccine. Findings of the study overall: Vaccine-related CD4 TCRs covered spike, predominating at 160-218 and 743-854. None of the repertoires were sampled until the peak T cell response had passed. As reported, nearly half of all spike-specific TCRs target variant regions that are unmutated. Vaccination with two AZD1222 doses was followed by a rise in Spike-specific TCR breadth and depth.

The clonotype comes from an adult who received the MenACWY meningococcal vaccine as a control. The specimen was peripheral blood, collected 28 days after the second dose of the MenACWY control vaccine.

The DNA of the CDR3 is TGTGCTAGCACTTCTGGGGGTGGTCAGCCCCAGCATTTT. The encoded protein is CASTSGGGQPQHF. The V and J genes are TRBV12-5 and TRBJ1-5; possibly TRBD1 for D (5 bases). This CDR3 is built from 13 residues. CDR1 and CDR2 (germline): LGHNT, FRNRAP. V gave up 9 bases and J gave up 6 bases, with 15 bases separating them.